Reported below is one T cell receptor (beta chain). What it recognizes is unknown. Germline values: CDR1 DFQATT, CDR2 SNEGSKA (reference sequence). The CDR3 is made up of 14 amino acids. Losses at the gene ends were 0 bases for V and 10 bases for J; bases not matched to a gene: 7. These data come from a study of identical twins. Whole-study findings and limits: Twins' surplus sharing was weaker for beta out-of-frame sequences. In cord blood, abundant beta clonotypes had fewer insertions; memory showed no trend. The conclusions drew on cross-sectional statistical analysis instead of tracking the same donors.

With no exceptions, donors were healthy Caucasians. In TCRdb, the 5' RACE reads were re-called with MiXCR into one record per CDR3 protein. The data contain under 350,000 distinct CDR3 sequences, less than 9.5% of them singletons. The sample also formed part of further work on yellow fever vaccine responses in identical twins.

The sequenced material came from CD8+ T cells sorted from blood. The clonotype originates from a woman between 18 and 29 years old in good health. This chain connects TRBV20-1 to TRBJ2-1; 9 nucleotides agree with TRBD1. The CDR3 sequence: CSARDITGGGEQFF. CDR3 coding DNA: TGCAGTGCTAGAGATATTACAGGGGGCGGGGAGCAGTTCTTC.